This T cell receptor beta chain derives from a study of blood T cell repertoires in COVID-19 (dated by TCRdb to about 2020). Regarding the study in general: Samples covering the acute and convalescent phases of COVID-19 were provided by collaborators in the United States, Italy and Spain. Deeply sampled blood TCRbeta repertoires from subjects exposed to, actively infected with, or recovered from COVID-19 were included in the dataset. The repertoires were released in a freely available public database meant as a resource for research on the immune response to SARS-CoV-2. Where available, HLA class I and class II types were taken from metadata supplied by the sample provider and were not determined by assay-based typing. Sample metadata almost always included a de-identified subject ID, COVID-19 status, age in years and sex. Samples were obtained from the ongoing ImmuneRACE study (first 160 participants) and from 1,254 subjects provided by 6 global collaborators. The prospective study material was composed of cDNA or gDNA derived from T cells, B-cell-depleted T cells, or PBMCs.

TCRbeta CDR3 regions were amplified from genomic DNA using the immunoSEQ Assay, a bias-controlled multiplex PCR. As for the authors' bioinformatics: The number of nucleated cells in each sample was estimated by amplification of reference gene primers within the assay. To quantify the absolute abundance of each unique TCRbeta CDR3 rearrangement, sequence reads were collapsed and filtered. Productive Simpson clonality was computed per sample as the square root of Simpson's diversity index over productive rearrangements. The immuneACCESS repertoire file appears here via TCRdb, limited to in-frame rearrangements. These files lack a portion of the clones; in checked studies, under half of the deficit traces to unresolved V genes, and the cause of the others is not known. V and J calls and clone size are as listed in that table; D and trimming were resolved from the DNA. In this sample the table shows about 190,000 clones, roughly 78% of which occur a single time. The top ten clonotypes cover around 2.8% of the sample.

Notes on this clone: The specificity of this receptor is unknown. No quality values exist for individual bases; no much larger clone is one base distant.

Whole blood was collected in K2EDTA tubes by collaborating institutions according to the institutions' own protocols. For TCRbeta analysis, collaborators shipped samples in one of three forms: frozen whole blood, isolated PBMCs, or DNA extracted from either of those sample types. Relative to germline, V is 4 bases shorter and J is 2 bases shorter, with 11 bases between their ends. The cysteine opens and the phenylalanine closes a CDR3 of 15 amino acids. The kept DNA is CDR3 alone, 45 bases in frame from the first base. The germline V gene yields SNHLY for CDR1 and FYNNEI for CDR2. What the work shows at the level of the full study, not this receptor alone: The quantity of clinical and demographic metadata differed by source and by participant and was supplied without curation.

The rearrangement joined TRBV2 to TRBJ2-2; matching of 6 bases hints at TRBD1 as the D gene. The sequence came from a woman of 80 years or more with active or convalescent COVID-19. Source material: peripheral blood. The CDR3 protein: CASSADGTNTGELFF. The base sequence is TGTGCCAGCAGTGCGGACGGGACAAACACCGGGGAGCTGTTTTTT.